Described below is a single T cell receptor beta chain sequence and its context. This receptor's antigen is unknown. The record has no base qualities; no much larger clone is one base away. Library generation was performed with RT-PCR. TCRdb shows the sequencer as Illumina HiSeq 2500. TCRdb took the public reads, trimmed them with fastp at Q25, ran MiXCR for clone calling and kept in-frame beta chains. Records with the same CDR3 protein are collapsed into one entry carrying the most frequent genes and DNA. The sample records roughly 190,000 distinct CDR3 sequences, around an eighth of which are singletons. Together, the top ten hold about 25% of the sample. Including cysteine and phenylalanine, the CDR3 has 14 amino acids. CDR3 DNA only is kept here, 42 bases in frame from base 1. The germline V and J ends show losses of 2 bases and 7 bases respectively, and no gene match explains 4 bases of the junction.

This sample was taken from a study of response to subunit inactivated influenza vaccine listed by TCRdb under 2018. About the full investigation: Deep quantitative profiling of the T cell receptor repertoire was used in the study to follow responses to a trivalent subunit inactivated influenza vaccine. Overall study outcomes, separate from this receptor: According to the authors, only a limited number of new T cells may be recruited by each seasonal influenza vaccination.

The chain is encoded by TRBV12-3 or TRBV12-4 joined to TRBJ2-1, and TRBD1 matches 8 of the central bases. The TCR sequence derives from a man in his forties or fifties who received an inactivated influenza vaccine. Donor details come from another sample of the same person, matched by shared clones. The sample was CD8+ T cells sorted from PBMCs, taken roughly 5 days after vaccination. The DNA sequence is as follows: TGTGCCAGCAGTTTACAGGGGGCTATAAATGAGCAGTTCTTC. It specifies CASSLQGAINEQFF.